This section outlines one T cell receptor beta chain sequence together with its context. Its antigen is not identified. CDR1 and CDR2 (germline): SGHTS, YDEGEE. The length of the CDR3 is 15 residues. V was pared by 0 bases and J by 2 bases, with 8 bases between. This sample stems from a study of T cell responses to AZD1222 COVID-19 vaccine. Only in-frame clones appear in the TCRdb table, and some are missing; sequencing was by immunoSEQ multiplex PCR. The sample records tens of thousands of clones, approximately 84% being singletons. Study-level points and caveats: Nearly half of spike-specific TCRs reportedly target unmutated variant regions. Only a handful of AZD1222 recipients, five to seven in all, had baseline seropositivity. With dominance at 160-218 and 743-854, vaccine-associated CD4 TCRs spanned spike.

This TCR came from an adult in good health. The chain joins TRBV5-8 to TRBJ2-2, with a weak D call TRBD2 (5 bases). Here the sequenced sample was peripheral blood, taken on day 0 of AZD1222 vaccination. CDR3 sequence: CASSLGGINTGELFF. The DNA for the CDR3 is TGTGCCAGCAGCTTGGGAGGGATCAACACCGGGGAGCTGTTTTTT.